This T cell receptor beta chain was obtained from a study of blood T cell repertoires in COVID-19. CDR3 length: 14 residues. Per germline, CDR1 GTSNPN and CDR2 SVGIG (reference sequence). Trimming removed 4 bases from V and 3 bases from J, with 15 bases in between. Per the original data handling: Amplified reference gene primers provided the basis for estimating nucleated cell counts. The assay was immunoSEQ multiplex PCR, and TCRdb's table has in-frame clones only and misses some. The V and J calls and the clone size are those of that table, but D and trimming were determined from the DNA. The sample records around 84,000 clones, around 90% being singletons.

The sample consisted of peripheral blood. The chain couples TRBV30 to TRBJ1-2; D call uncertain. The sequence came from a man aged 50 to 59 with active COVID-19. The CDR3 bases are TGTGCCTGGACAATAGACTTCAAGGACTATGGCTACACCTTC. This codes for CAWTIDFKDYGYTF.